This T cell receptor beta chain was recorded in a study of metastatic and nonmetastatic thyroid tumors (TCRdb year 2020). In terms of the full investigation: For patients with malignant and with benign thyroid disease, the researchers compared repertoires between peripheral blood samples and tumor or nodule tissue samples.

The V end loses 2 bases and the J end loses 4 bases, and a stretch of 11 bases separates them. There are 14 amino acids in the CDR3, from cysteine to phenylalanine inclusive. Only CDR3 DNA is held: 42 bases, read in frame from base 1. Reading the germline V gene (reference sequence) gives CDR1 LGHDT and CDR2 YNNKEL. No patient had received any treatment before thyroid surgery. Using T-cell receptor beta sequencing, the researchers looked back retrospectively at clinical samples from patients, gathered between about 2012 and 2018. Results the study describes overall, beyond this receptor: In both blood and tumor samples, TCR beta diversity was reported to be significantly higher in malignant tumors than in benign nodules.

Receptor amplification or capture employed PCR. The sequencer listed for this sample is Illumina HiSeq 4000. The TCR beta-chain CDR3 region of each patient was profiled by high-throughput sequencing. In the authors' own workflow: Drawing on CDR3 differences between clinicopathological groups, the researchers built a classifier meant to tell apart patients with distant-metastatic papillary thyroid cancer. Repertoire diversity was assessed with the Shannon index, and tumor-blood repertoire similarity with the Morisita-Horn index. TCRdb itself trimmed the public reads at Q25 with fastp, ran MiXCR and retained productive beta chains. The V and J calls here are based on TCRdb, not the publication. The sample has about 39,000 clones on record, about 12% of them singletons. Together, the top ten hold 7% to 9.5% of the sample. This clone has only a few counts. This receptor's antigen is unknown. No much larger clone is present one base from it, and per-base qualities are unavailable.

Here the chain combines TRBV3-1 and TRBJ2-5, with a tentative D gene TRBD2 over 6 matching bases. The sample consisted of blood. The TCR sequence derives from a male donor with papillary thyroid cancer or a benign thyroid nodule (not recorded which). Some clones in this sample may be carry-over from other donors' samples. The sequenced DNA: TGTGCCAGCAGCCAAACGACTAGAGGAGAGACCCAGTACTTC. The resulting protein is CASSQTTRGETQYF.